Each of the 9 T cell receptor beta chains below was sequenced from the same sample in a study of blood T cell repertoires in COVID-19. Produced via immunoSEQ multiplex PCR; TCRdb's table is partial and in-frame only. The sample includes a few hundred thousand clones, approximately 83% of them seen just once. Input material: peripheral blood. These receptors originate from a woman aged 25 to 39 who had recovered from COVID-19.

The chain employs TRBV7-3 and TRBJ2-5, with D maybe TRBD1 (7 bases). Germline CDR1 SGHTA, CDR2 FQGTGA. With 4 bases removed from V and 5 bases from J, the gap between germline ends came to 11 bases. CDR3 length: 13 amino acids. CDR3 sequence reads: CASSWQGGETQYF. DNA of the CDR3: TGTGCCAGCAGCTGGCAGGGGGGCGAGACCCAGTACTTC.

The chain recombines TRBV6-5 with TRBJ2-7, with D maybe TRBD2 (5 bases). The germline CDR1 and CDR2 sequences are MNHEY and SVGAGI. CDR3 length: 15 residues. Trimming left V 5 bases short and J 0 bases short, with 14 bases between. The CDR3 DNA reads TGTGCCAGCAGTCCCCTCCCGGGGAGCTCCTACGAGCAGTACTTC. Translating it yields CASSPLPGSSYEQYF.

The chain couples TRBV2 to TRBJ2-1, with a possible D match to TRBD2 (6 bases). Trimming took 5 bases from V and 10 from J, leaving 24 bases between them. The CDR3 runs to 16 residues. The V gene's germline CDR1 is SNHLY and CDR2 FYNNEI. CDR3 residues: CASSRLTSGPITEQFF. Written as DNA, the CDR3 is TGTGCCAGCAGTCGCCTGACTAGTGGCCCCATCACGGAGCAGTTCTTC.

The rearrangement links TRBV15 to TRBJ2-7; TRBD1 matches 10 bases. Trimming at V came to 9 bases and at J to 3 bases, leaving 5 bases not matched to a gene. The CDR3 has 13 amino acids. CDR1 is LNHNV, CDR2 YYDKDF, per germline (reference sequence). The CDR3 bases are TGTGCCACGGGGACAGGGGATATCTACGAGCAGTACTTC. Translation: CATGTGDIYEQYF.

Only a few counts were recorded for this clone. Additional DNA sequences in this sample encode the identical CDR3. The chain uses TRBV5-5 and TRBJ2-5; 7 bases align to TRBD2. This CDR3 comprises 13 residues. Germline V lookup: CDR1 SGHKS, CDR2 YYEKEE (reference sequence). Germline trimming cut 6 bases from V and 3 bases from J; bases unmatched to any gene: 5. The CDR3 nucleotides read TGTGCCAGCACCCTGGGGGGGGAAGAGACCCAGTACTTC. Residues: CASTLGGEETQYF. The full variable domain, completed using reference TRBV5-5 and TRBJ2-5, is DAGVTQSPTHLIKTRGQQVTLRCSPISGHKSVSWYQQVLGQGPQFIFQYYEKEERGRGNFPDRFSARQFPNYSSELNVNALLLGDSALYLCASTLGGEETQYFGPGTRLLVL.

The chain combines TRBV2 with TRBJ2-7, with a weak D call TRBD1 (6 bases). Germline loops: CDR1 SNHLY, CDR2 FYNNEI. CDR3 size: 14 residues. Deletions cut 3 bases from V and 2 bases from J, with 11 bases between. This chain's CDR3 is CASSDPGQAYEQYF. CDR3 in DNA: TGTGCCAGCAGTGATCCGGGACAAGCCTACGAGCAGTACTTC. The full variable domain, rest sourced from reference TRBV2 and TRBJ2-7, is EPEVTQTPSHQVTQMGQEVILRCVPISNHLYFYWYRQILGQKVEFLVSFYNNEISEKSEIFDDQFSVERPDGSNFTLKIRSTKLEDSAMYFCASSDPGQAYEQYFGPGTRLTVT.

The chain combines TRBV5-4 with TRBJ2-7, with a possible D match to TRBD1 (5 bases). The germline CDR1 and CDR2 sequences are SGHNT and YYREEE (reference sequence). The V end was cut by 0 bases, the J end by 4 bases, with 11 bases between. The CDR3 contains 14 residues. The CDR3 sequence is CASSLVGKGYEQYF. CDR3 in DNA: TGTGCCAGCAGCTTGGTGGGGAAGGGGTACGAGCAGTACTTC.

The chain employs TRBV7-9 and TRBJ2-5; D may be TRBD2 (6 bases). The V end was cut by 4 bases, the J end by 3 bases, with 12 bases between. This CDR3 has 14 amino acids. Germline loops: CDR1 SEHNR, CDR2 FQNEAQ (reference sequence). The CDR3 loop reads CASSWPWGEETQYF. The CDR3 nucleotides are TGTGCCAGCAGCTGGCCCTGGGGGGAAGAGACCCAGTACTTC.

Comments on this clone: At one of its ends the junction is not consistent with the germline gene, which may arise from a read error. The rearrangement joins TRBV28 to TRBJ2-7, with 10 bases that match TRBD1. This CDR3 is built from 15 residues. CDR1 MDHEN and CDR2 SYDVKM come from the germline V gene. The CDR3 reads CVSSLAGTGDHEQYF. The CDR3 DNA is TGTGTCAGCAGTTTAGCGGGGACAGGGGATCACGAGCAGTACTTC.